This TCR beta chain comes out of a study of cytomegalovirus exposure and HLA in healthy donors. The PCR ran on 60 Vbeta and 13 Jbeta primers. Sequencing was performed with immunoSEQ multiplex PCR; in TCRdb, only in-frame clones are kept and a portion is missing. Counted here are about 150,000 clones, about four fifths occurring once; the ten biggest clones make up approximately 1.4%. Germline CDR1 and CDR2: LNHDA and SQIVND (reference sequence). The CDR3 contains 14 residues. With 2 bases clipped from V and 5 bases from J, the junction kept 5 bases outside the gene matches. This clone was seen only a few times.

Specimen: PBMCs. The clonotype was recovered from a middle-aged woman in good health and CMV-seronegative. V usage is TRBV19 and J usage is TRBJ1-2; 7 bases line up with TRBD1. CDR3 sequence: CASSISAGGYGYTF. The CDR3 DNA reads TGTGCCAGTAGTATATCGGCAGGGGGGTATGGCTACACCTTC.